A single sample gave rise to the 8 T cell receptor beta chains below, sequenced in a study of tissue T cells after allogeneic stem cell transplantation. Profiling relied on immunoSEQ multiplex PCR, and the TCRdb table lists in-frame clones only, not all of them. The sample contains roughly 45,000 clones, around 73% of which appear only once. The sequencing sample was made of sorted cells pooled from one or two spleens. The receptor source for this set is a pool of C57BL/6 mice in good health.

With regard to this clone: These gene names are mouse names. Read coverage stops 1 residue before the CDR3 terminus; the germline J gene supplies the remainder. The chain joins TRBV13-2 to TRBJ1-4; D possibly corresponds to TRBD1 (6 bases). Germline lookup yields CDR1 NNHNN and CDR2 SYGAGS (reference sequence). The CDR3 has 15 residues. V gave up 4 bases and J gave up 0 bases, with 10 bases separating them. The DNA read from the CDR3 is TGTGCCAGCGGTCTCCGGGACATTTCCAACGAAAGATTATTT. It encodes CASGLRDISNERLF. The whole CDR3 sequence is CASGLRDISNERLFF.

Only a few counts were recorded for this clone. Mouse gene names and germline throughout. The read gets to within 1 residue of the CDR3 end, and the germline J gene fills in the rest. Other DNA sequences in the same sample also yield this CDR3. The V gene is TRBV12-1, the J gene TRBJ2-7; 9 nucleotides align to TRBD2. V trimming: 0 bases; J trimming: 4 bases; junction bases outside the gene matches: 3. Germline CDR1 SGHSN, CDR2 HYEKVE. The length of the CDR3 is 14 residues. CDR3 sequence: CASSLLGGRYEQYF. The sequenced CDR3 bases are TGTGCCAGCTCTCTCTTGGGGGGGCGATATGAACAGTAC.

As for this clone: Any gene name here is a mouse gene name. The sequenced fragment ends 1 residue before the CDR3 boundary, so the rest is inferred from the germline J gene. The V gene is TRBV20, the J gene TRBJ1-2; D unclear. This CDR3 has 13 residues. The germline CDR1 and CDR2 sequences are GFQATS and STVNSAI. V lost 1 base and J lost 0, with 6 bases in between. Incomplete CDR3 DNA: TGTGGTGCTAGGGGTCACACAAACTCCGACTACACC. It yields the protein CGARGHTNSDYT. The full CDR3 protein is CGARGHTNSDYTF.

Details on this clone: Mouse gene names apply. CDR3 DNA (partial): TGTGCCAGCAGCCAAGAATGGGGGGCTAACCAAGACACCCAGTAC. It translates to CASSQEWGANQDTQY. The CDR3 reads in full as CASSQEWGANQDTQYF. The genes are TRBV5 and TRBJ2-5, with D maybe TRBD2 (7 bases). The sequence runs out 1 residue before the end of the CDR3; the remainder is reconstructed from the germline J gene. Germline V gene data show CDR1 as LGHNA and CDR2 as YNLKQL (reference sequence). V was clipped by 0 bases and J by 0 bases, with 10 bases between them. This CDR3 is built from 16 residues.

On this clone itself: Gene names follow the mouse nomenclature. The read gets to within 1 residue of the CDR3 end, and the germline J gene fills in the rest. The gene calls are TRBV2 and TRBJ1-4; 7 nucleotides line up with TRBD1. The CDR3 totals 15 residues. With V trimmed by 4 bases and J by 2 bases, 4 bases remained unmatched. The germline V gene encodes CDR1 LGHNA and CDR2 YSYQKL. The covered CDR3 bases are TGTGCCAGCAGCCCCACACAGGGGTCCAACGAAAGATTATTT. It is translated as CASSPTQGSNERLF. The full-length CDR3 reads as CASSPTQGSNERLFF.

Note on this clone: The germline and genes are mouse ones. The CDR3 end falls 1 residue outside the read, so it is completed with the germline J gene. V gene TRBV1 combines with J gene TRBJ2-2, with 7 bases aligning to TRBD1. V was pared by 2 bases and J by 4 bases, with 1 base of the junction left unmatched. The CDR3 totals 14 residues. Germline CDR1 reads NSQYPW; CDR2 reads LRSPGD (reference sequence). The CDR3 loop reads CTCSANRGTGQLYF. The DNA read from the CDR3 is TGCACCTGCAGTGCAAACAGGGGCACCGGGCAGCTCTAC.

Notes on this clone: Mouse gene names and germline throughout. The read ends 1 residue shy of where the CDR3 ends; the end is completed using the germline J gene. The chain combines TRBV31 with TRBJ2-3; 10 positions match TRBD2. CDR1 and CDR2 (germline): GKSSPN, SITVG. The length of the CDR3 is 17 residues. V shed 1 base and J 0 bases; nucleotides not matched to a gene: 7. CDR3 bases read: TGTGCCTGGAGTCACTCGGACTGGGGGAGGAGTGCAGAAACGCTGTAT. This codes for CAWSHSDWGRSAETLY. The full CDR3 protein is CAWSHSDWGRSAETLYF.

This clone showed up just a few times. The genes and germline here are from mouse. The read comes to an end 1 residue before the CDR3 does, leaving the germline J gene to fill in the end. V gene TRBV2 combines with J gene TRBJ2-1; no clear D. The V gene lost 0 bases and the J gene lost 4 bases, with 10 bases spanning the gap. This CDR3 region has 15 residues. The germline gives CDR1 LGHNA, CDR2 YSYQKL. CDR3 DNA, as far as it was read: TGTGCCAGCAGCCAAGATTTACAGAAATATGCTGAGCAGTTC. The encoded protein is CASSQDLQKYAEQF. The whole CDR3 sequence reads CASSQDLQKYAEQFF.